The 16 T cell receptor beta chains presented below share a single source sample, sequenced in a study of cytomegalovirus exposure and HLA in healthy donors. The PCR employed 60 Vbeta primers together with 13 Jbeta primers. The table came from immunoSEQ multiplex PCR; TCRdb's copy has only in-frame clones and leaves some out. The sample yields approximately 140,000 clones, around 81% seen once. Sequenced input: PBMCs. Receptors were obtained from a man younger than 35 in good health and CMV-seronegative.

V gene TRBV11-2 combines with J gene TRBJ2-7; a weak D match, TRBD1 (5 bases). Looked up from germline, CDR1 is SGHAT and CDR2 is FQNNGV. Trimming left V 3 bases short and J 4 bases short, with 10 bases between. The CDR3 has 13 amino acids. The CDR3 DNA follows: TGTGCCAGCAGCTTGACCGACAGATACGAGCAGTACTTC. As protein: CASSLTDRYEQYF.

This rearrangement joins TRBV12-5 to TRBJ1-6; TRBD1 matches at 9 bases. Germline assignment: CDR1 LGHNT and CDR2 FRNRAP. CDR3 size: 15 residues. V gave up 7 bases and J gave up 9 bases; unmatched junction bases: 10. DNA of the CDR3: TGTGCTAGTGCCGAAACCGGGACAGGGTCTTCACCCCTCCACTTT. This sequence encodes CASAETGTGSSPLHF.

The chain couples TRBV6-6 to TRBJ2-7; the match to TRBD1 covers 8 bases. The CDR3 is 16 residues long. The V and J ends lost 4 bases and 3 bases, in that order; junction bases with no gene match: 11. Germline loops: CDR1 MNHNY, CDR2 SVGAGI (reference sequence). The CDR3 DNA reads TGTGCCAGCAGTTCCGGGACAGGATCGGTTATCTACGAGCAGTACTTC. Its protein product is CASSSGTGSVIYEQYF.

In DNA, the CDR3 is TGTGCCAGCAGACAGGACCTATCGCAAGAGACCCAGTACTTC. Translation gives CASRQDLSQETQYF. This chain links TRBV7-9 with TRBJ2-5; weak D call: TRBD1 (5 bases). V was trimmed by 6 bases and J by 2 bases, leaving 13 bases between them. CDR3 length: 14 residues. CDR1 and CDR2 from the germline V gene are SEHNR and FQNEAQ (reference sequence).

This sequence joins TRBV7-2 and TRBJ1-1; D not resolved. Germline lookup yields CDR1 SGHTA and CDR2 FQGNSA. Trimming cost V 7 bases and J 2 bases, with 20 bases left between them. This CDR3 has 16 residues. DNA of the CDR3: TGTGCCAGCACCTGGATACGGAGCGGACCCAACACTGAAGCTTTCTTT. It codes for CASTWIRSGPNTEAFF.

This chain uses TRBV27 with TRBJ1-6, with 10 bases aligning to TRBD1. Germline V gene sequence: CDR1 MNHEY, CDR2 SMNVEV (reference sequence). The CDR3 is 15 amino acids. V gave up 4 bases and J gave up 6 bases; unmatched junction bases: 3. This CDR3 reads CASSSRDRGNSPLHF. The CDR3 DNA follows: TGTGCCAGCAGTTCCCGGGACAGGGGTAATTCACCCCTCCACTTT.

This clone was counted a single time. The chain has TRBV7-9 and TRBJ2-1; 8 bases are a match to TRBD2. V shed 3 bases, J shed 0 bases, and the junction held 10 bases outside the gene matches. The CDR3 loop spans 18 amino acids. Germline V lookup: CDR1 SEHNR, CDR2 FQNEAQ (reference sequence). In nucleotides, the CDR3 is TGTGCCAGCAGCTTGGGCGGGGGGACATTTAGCTCCTACAATGAGCAGTTCTTC. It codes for CASSLGGGTFSSYNEQFF.

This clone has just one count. The CDR3 loop is CASSQDVGPLTYEQYF. The CDR3 DNA follows: TGTGCCAGCAGCCAAGACGTGGGGCCGTTAACCTACGAGCAGTACTTC. This rearrangement joins TRBV14 to TRBJ2-7; possibly TRBD1 for D (5 bases). CDR3 size: 16 residues. Germline V lookup: CDR1 SGHDN, CDR2 FVKESK. With 0 bases removed from V and 2 bases from J, the gap between germline ends came to 14 bases. The full variable domain, its missing parts supplied by reference TRBV14 and TRBJ2-7, is EAGVTQFPSHSVIEKGQTVTLRCDPISGHDNLYWYRRVMGKEIKFLLHFVKESKQDESGMPNNRFLAERTGGTYSTLKVQPAELEDSGVYFCASSQDVGPLTYEQYFGPGTRLTVT.

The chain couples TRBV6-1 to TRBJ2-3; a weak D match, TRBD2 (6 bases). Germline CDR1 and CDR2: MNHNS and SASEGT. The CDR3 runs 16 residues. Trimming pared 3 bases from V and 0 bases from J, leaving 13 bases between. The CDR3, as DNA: TGTGCCAGCAGTGAGGGACTCCAATCAAGCACAGATACGCAGTATTTT. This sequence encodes CASSEGLQSSTDTQYF.

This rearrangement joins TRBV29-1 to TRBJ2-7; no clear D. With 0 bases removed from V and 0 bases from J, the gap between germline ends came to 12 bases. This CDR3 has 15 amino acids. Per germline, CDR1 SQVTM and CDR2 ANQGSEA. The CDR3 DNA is TGCAGCGTTGAAGATCTTCGCCTGAGCTCCTACGAGCAGTACTTC. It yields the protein CSVEDLRLSSYEQYF.

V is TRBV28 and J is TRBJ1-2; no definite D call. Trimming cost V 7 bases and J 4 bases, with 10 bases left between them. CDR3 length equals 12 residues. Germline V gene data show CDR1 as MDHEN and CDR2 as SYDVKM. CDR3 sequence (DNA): TGTGCCAGCACGTCTGCGAGCTATGGCTACACCTTC. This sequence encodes CASTSASYGYTF.

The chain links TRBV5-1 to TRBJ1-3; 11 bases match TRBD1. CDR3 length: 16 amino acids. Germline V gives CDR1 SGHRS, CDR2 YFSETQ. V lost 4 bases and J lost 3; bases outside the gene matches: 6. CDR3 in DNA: TGCGCCAGCAGCCCCGCCGGGACAGGGGGTGGAAACACCATATATTTT. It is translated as CASSPAGTGGGNTIYF.

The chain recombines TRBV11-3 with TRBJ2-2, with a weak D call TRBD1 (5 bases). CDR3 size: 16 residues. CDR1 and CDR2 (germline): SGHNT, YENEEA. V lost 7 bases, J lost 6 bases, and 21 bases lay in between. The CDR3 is CASTSPQGRVSGELFF. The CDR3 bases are TGTGCCAGCACCTCTCCGCAGGGTCGTGTGTCCGGGGAGCTGTTTTTT.

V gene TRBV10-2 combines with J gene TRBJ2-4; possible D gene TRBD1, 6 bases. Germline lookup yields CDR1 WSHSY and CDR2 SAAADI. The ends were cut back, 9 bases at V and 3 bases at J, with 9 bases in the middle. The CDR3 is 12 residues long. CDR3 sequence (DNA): TGCGCCAGACAGGGTGGCAAAAACATTCAGTACTTC. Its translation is CARQGGKNIQYF.

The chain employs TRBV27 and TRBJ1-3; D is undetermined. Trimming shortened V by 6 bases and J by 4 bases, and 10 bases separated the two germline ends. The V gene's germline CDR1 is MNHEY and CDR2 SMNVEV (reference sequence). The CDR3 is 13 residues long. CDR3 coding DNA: TGTGCCAGCAGCCGGGGAAGGGGAAACACCATATATTTT. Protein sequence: CASSRGRGNTIYF.

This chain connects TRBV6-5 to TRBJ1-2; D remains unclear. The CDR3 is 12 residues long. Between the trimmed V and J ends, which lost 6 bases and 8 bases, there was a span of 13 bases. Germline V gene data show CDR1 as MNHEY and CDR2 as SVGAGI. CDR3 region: CASRRPPLGYTF. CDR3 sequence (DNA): TGTGCCAGCAGACGCCCTCCACTAGGCTACACCTTC.